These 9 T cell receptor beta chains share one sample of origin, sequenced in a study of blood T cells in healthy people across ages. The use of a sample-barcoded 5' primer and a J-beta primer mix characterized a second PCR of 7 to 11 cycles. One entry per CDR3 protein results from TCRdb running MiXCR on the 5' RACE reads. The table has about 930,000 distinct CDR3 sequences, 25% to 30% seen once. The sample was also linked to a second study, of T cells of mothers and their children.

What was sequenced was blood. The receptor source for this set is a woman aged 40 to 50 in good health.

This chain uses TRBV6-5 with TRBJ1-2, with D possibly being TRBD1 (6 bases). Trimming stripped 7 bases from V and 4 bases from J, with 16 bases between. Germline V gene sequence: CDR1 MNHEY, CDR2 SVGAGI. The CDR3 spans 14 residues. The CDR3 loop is CASKKGVQTYGYTF. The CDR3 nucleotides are TGTGCCAGCAAAAAGGGGGTCCAAACCTATGGCTACACCTTC.

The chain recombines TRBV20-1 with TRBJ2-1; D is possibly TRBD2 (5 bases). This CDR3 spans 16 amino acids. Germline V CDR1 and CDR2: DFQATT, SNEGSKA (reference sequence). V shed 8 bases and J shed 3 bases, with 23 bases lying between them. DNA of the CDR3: TGCAGTACTATAGCCTCGGGAATTGGAGGCTACAATGAGCAGTTCTTC. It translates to CSTIASGIGGYNEQFF.

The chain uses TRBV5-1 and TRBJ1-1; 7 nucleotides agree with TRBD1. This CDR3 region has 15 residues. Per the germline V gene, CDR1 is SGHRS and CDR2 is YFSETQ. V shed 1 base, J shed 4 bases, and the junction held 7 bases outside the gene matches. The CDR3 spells CASSLFQGGPTEAFF. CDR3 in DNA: TGCGCCAGCAGCTTGTTCCAAGGGGGCCCCACTGAAGCTTTCTTT.

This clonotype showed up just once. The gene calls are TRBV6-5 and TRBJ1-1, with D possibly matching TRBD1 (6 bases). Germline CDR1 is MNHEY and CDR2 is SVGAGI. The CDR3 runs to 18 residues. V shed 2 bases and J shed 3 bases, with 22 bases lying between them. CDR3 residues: CASSYNRPRTKGDTEAFF. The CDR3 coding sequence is TGTGCCAGCAGTTACAACCGGCCACGGACAAAGGGGGACACTGAAGCTTTCTTT.

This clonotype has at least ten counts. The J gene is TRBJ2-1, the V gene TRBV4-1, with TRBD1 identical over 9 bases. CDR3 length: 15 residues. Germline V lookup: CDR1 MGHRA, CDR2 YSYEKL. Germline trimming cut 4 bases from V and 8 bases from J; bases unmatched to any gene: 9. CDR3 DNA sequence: TGCGCCAGCAGCCTGCAGACAGGGGGTTTTGATGAGCAGTTCTTC. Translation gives CASSLQTGGFDEQFF.

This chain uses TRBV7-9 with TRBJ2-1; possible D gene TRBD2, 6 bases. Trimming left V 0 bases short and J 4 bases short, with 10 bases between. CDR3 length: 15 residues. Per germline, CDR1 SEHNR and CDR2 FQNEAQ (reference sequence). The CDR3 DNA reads TGTGCCAGCAGCTTAGCGGTTAGCGGTTACAATGAGCAGTTCTTC. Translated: CASSLAVSGYNEQFF. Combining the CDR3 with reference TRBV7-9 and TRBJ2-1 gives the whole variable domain DTGVSQNPRHKITKRGQNVTFRCDPISEHNRLYWYRQTLGQGPEFLTYFQNEAQLEKSRLLSDRFSAERPKGSFSTLEIQRTEQGDSAMYLCASSLAVSGYNEQFFGPGTRLTVL.

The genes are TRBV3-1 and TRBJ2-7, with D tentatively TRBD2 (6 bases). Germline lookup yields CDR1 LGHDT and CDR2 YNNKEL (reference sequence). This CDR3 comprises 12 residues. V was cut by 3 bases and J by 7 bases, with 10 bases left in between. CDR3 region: CASSQSGGEQYF. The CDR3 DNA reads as TGTGCCAGCAGCCAGTCTGGGGGGGAGCAGTACTTC.

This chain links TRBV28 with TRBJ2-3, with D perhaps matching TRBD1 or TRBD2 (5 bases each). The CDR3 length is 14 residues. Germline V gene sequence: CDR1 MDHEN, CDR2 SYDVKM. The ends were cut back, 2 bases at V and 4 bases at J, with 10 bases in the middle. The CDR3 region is CASSLRGSADTQYF. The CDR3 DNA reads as TGTGCCAGCAGTTTAAGGGGTAGCGCAGATACGCAGTATTTT. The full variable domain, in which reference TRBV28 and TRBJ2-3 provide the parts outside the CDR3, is DVKVTQSSRYLVKRTGEKVFLECVQDMDHENMFWYRQDPGLGLRLIYFSYDVKMKEKGDIPEGYSVSREKKERFSLILESASTNQTSMYLCASSLRGSADTQYFGPGTRLTVL.

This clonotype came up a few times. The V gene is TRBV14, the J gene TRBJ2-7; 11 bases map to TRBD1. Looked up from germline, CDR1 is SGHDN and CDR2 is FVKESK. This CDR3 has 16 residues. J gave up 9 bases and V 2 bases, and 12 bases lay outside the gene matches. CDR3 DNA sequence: TGTGCCAGCAGCCAACTAGGACAGGGGGCTCATGTACGGCAGTACTTC. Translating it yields CASSQLGQGAHVRQYF.